In this sample, the clone carrying this TCR beta chain turned up many times. It was with unique molecular identifiers that the TCRbeta library was prepared. From the PCR reads, TCRdb called clonotypes with MiXCR, one entry per CDR3 protein. Of 200,000 to 250,000 distinct CDR3 sequences listed, about 9.5% are singletons. This sample is part of a study of T-cell reconstitution after alpha-beta-depleted transplantation in children. The ends were cut back, 3 bases at V and 3 bases at J, with 13 bases in the middle. CDR1 is SQVTM, CDR2 ANQGSEA, per germline. The CDR3 spans 14 residues. This specimen was PBMCs from the stem cell graft donor, taken from the stem cell graft. The rearrangement joins TRBV29-1 to TRBJ2-3; a possible D gene is TRBD1 (7 bases). The sequence was obtained from a human donor who donated a stem cell graft to a child with acute lymphoblastic leukemia. CDR3: CSVEEGAGTDTQYF. CDR3 DNA: TGCAGCGTTGAGGAGGGGGCCGGGACAGATACGCAGTATTTT.